This T cell receptor beta chain originates from a study of vaccination effects on CD4 cells after COVID-19. Remarks on this clone: Its specificity is unknown. Other DNA sequences in the same sample also yield this CDR3.

Generated by immunoSEQ multiplex PCR, the TCRdb table keeps only in-frame clones and is missing some. The sample has approximately 30,000 clones; roughly two thirds are singletons. CDR1 is SGHRS and CDR2 is YFSETQ in the germline V gene. Trimming took 1 base from V and 4 from J, leaving 6 bases between them. The CDR3 covers 13 residues. Antigen-specific CD4+ T cells were expanded (with viral peptide pools) by the ViraFEST assay ahead of sequencing. With roughly 9 days of culture completed, CD4+ T cells were isolated. The vaccine recipients had no prior SARS-CoV-2 infection, with negative nucleocapsid antibodies. They grew 2 million to 2.5 million PBMC in each well, adding approximately 10 IU/ml IL-2 and 8 to 10 ug/ml peptides. Half-medium exchanges with IL-2 medium took place on days 3 and 7.

V gene TRBV5-1 combines with J gene TRBJ2-1; D not resolved. This sequence was found in a human donor who received a COVID-19 vaccine. Material: CD4+ T cells from PBMCs cultured with SARS-CoV-2 spike peptides, obtained before COVID-19 vaccination. The CDR3 is CASSLNSYNEQFF. CDR3 sequence (DNA): TGCGCCAGCAGCTTGAACTCATACAATGAGCAGTTCTTC.